The rows below give T cell receptor beta chains drawn from one sample of a study of CD8 T cells in ankylosing spondylitis. TCRdb analysed the 5' RACE reads with MiXCR anew, one entry per CDR3 protein. Here the sample spans around 150,000 distinct CDR3 sequences, roughly 11% being singletons. Sequencing was carried out using blood, either unsorted or a sorted T cell fraction (not recorded which). All receptors come from a male donor with ankylosing spondylitis or in good health (not recorded which). CDR3s include the opening cysteine and the closing phenylalanine or tryptophan. A D gene is named only where the DNA matches it firmly. A clone size is listed for some rows: how often the clone was seen (once, few, many), or a class if it is expanded.

abundance: many
j_gene: TRBJ1-5
d_gene: NA
v_gene: TRBV20-1
CDR3nt: TGCAGTGCTATGGGGGGTATGGGATCGGGCAATCAGCCCCAGCATTTT
CDR3aa: CSAMGGMGSGNQPQHF

abundance: many
j_gene: TRBJ2-5
d_gene: NA
v_gene: TRBV5-4
CDR3nt: TGTGCCAGCAGCTTGGGGGGTTTTGAGACCCAGTACTTC
CDR3aa: CASSLGGFETQYF

abundance: many
j_gene: TRBJ1-6
d_gene: NA
v_gene: TRBV12-3/TRBV12-4
CDR3nt: TGTGCCAGCAGTCGGGTAGGGATGAATTCACCCCTCCACTTT
CDR3aa: CASSRVGMNSPLHF

abundance: many
j_gene: TRBJ1-3
d_gene: TRBD1
v_gene: TRBV29-1
CDR3nt: TGCAGCGTTGAAGACGACAGGGTGTATGGAAACACCATATATTTT
CDR3aa: CSVEDDRVYGNTIYF

abundance: many
j_gene: TRBJ2-5
d_gene: NA
v_gene: TRBV12-3/TRBV12-4
CDR3nt: TGTGCCAGCAGTTCCGGGTTTCAAGAGACCCAGTACTTC
CDR3aa: CASSSGFQETQYF

abundance: many
j_gene: TRBJ2-1
d_gene: NA
v_gene: TRBV27
CDR3nt: TGTGCCAGCAGTGTCACCGGGAATGAGCAGTTCTTC
CDR3aa: CASSVTGNEQFF

abundance: NA
j_gene: TRBJ2-2
d_gene: NA
v_gene: TRBV7-2
CDR3nt: TGTGCCAGCAGCTTATCGGGGCGAGGCTGGGGCGGGGAGCTGTTTTTT
CDR3aa: CASSLSGRGWGGELFF

abundance: NA
j_gene: TRBJ2-2
d_gene: NA
v_gene: TRBV6-1
CDR3nt: TGTGCCAGCAGCCGAGGAACCCCGGATGTAACCGGGGAGCTGTTTTTT
CDR3aa: CASSRGTPDVTGELFF

abundance: many
j_gene: TRBJ1-5
d_gene: NA
v_gene: TRBV20-1
CDR3nt: TGCAGTGCTAGAGATCTCCAGGGGAATATCAATCAGCCCCAGCATTTT
CDR3aa: CSARDLQGNINQPQHF

abundance: many
j_gene: TRBJ1-2
d_gene: NA
v_gene: TRBV5-1
CDR3nt: TGCGCCAGCAGCTTGGCAGTTGCAGGGGCCTATGGCTACACCTTC
CDR3aa: CASSLAVAGAYGYTF

abundance: many
j_gene: TRBJ1-1
d_gene: NA
v_gene: TRBV20-1
CDR3nt: TGCAGTTCCATGAGGGGGGCTACTGAAGCTTTCTTT
CDR3aa: CSSMRGATEAFF

abundance: many
j_gene: TRBJ1-2
d_gene: NA
v_gene: TRBV21-1
CDR3nt: TGTGCCAGCAGCAAATACTGTGAGGGCTATGGCTACACCTTC
CDR3aa: CASSKYCEGYGYTF

abundance: many
j_gene: TRBJ2-1
d_gene: NA
v_gene: TRBV15
CDR3nt: TGTGCCACCAGCAGAGATACCCGGGAGTATAACAATGAGCAGTTCTTC
CDR3aa: CATSRDTREYNNEQFF

abundance: many
j_gene: TRBJ2-3
d_gene: NA
v_gene: TRBV20-1
CDR3nt: TGCAGTGCTAGATTTGGCGATACGCAGTATTTT
CDR3aa: CSARFGDTQYF

abundance: many
j_gene: TRBJ2-3
d_gene: NA
v_gene: TRBV27
CDR3nt: TGTGCCAGCAGTCCCCGCTTGTACAGTAGCACAGATACGCAGTATTTT
CDR3aa: CASSPRLYSSTDTQYF

abundance: many
j_gene: TRBJ2-3
d_gene: NA
v_gene: TRBV24-1
CDR3nt: TGTGCCACCAGTGACGGACGGCAGCTTAGCACAGATACGCAGTATTTT
CDR3aa: CATSDGRQLSTDTQYF

abundance: many
j_gene: TRBJ1-1
d_gene: NA
v_gene: TRBV20-1
CDR3nt: TGCAGTGCTAGCGTTCCTTTAGGGCACACTGAAGCTTTCTTT
CDR3aa: CSASVPLGHTEAFF

abundance: many
j_gene: TRBJ2-2
d_gene: TRBD1
v_gene: TRBV12-3/TRBV12-4
CDR3nt: TGTGCCAGCACCTACAGGGGGCGTACCACCGGGGAGCTGTTTTTT
CDR3aa: CASTYRGRTTGELFF

abundance: many
j_gene: TRBJ2-2
d_gene: TRBD1
v_gene: TRBV5-1
CDR3nt: TGCGCCAGCAGCTACGCGACAGGGGGGGCCGGGGAGCTGTTTTTT
CDR3aa: CASSYATGGAGELFF

abundance: many
j_gene: TRBJ1-5
d_gene: TRBD1
v_gene: TRBV2
CDR3nt: TGTGCCAGCAGGCCCGGGACAGTAGGTCAGCCCCAGCATTTT
CDR3aa: CASRPGTVGQPQHF

abundance: many
j_gene: TRBJ1-2
d_gene: NA
v_gene: TRBV3-1
CDR3nt: TGTGCCAGCAGTCCGAAGGGCCGCTTGGTATACTATGGCTACACCTTC
CDR3aa: CASSPKGRLVYYGYTF

abundance: many
j_gene: TRBJ1-2
d_gene: NA
v_gene: TRBV6-1
CDR3nt: TGTGCCACCTCCATGCGCAGGGAACTATCTAACTATGGCTACACCTTC
CDR3aa: CATSMRRELSNYGYTF

abundance: NA
j_gene: TRBJ2-7
d_gene: NA
v_gene: TRBV7-9
CDR3nt: TGTGCCAGCAGCCCCATCTCCTACGAGCAGTACTTC
CDR3aa: CASSPISYEQYF

abundance: many
j_gene: TRBJ2-7
d_gene: TRBD2
v_gene: TRBV27
CDR3nt: TGTGCCAGCAGTTTATCACCGGGACTAGCGGACGAGCAGTACTTC
CDR3aa: CASSLSPGLADEQYF

abundance: many
j_gene: TRBJ2-1
d_gene: TRBD1
v_gene: TRBV4-3
CDR3nt: TGCGCCAGCAGCAGGGGGGACAGGGGGCTGAATGAGCAGTTCTTC
CDR3aa: CASSRGDRGLNEQFF

abundance: many
j_gene: TRBJ2-3
d_gene: NA
v_gene: TRBV15
CDR3nt: TGTGCCACCAGCAGAGGCAGCCCAGATACGCAGTATTTT
CDR3aa: CATSRGSPDTQYF

abundance: NA
j_gene: TRBJ1-1
d_gene: NA
v_gene: TRBV11-2
CDR3nt: TGTGCCAGCAGCTTAGGCGGTGGAAGGACGGACGCGAGGAACACTGAAGCTTTCTTT
CDR3aa: CASSLGGGRTDARNTEAFF

abundance: many
j_gene: TRBJ2-2
d_gene: NA
v_gene: TRBV6-2/TRBV6-3
CDR3nt: TGTGCCAGCAGTCCCATGGACTGGCAGCTGTTTTTT
CDR3aa: CASSPMDWQLFF

abundance: many
j_gene: TRBJ2-7
d_gene: NA
v_gene: TRBV25-1
CDR3nt: TGTGCCAGCAGTAACGTCGGCGGCAAGAGCTCCTACGAGCAGTACTTC
CDR3aa: CASSNVGGKSSYEQYF

abundance: many
j_gene: TRBJ1-1
d_gene: NA
v_gene: TRBV28
CDR3nt: TGTGCCAGCAGACCGGGAATCCGGGGAGTTACGGCTGAAGCTTTCTTT
CDR3aa: CASRPGIRGVTAEAFF

abundance: many
j_gene: TRBJ2-3
d_gene: TRBD2
v_gene: TRBV6-2/TRBV6-3
CDR3nt: TGTGCCAGCAAGCCTAGCGGGAGCCTAGATACGCAGTATTTT
CDR3aa: CASKPSGSLDTQYF

abundance: NA
j_gene: TRBJ2-7
d_gene: NA
v_gene: TRBV6-9
CDR3nt: TGTGCCAGCAGTTATTCCCGTATCCCTCGTTGGGGGAACGAGCAGTACTTC
CDR3aa: CASSYSRIPRWGNEQYF

abundance: few
j_gene: TRBJ2-1
d_gene: TRBD2
v_gene: TRBV10-3
CDR3nt: TGTGCCATCAGTACGACTAGCGGGAACCACAATGAGCAGTTCTTC
CDR3aa: CAISTTSGNHNEQFF

abundance: many
j_gene: TRBJ2-1
d_gene: TRBD2
v_gene: TRBV5-5
CDR3nt: TGTGCCAGCAGCTTGGATTCTAGCGGGAGGGCATATGAGCAGTTCTTC
CDR3aa: CASSLDSSGRAYEQFF

abundance: few
j_gene: TRBJ1-3
d_gene: NA
v_gene: TRBV20-1
CDR3nt: TGCAGTGCTGGTGGGGGCCTCTCTGGAAACACCATATATTTT
CDR3aa: CSAGGGLSGNTIYF

abundance: many
j_gene: TRBJ2-3
d_gene: TRBD2
v_gene: TRBV29-1
CDR3nt: TGCAGCGTCCTCAGACTAGCGGGAGGCACAGATACGCAGTATTTT
CDR3aa: CSVLRLAGGTDTQYF

abundance: many
j_gene: TRBJ1-1
d_gene: NA
v_gene: TRBV20-1
CDR3nt: TGCAGTGCTAGAGTGCGCGGAACTGAAGCTTTCTTT
CDR3aa: CSARVRGTEAFF

abundance: many
j_gene: TRBJ2-1
d_gene: NA
v_gene: TRBV10-1
CDR3nt: TGCGCCAGCAGTGAGTCGCCGGGGGGCTCCCACAATGAGCAGTTCTTC
CDR3aa: CASSESPGGSHNEQFF

abundance: many
j_gene: TRBJ2-2
d_gene: TRBD1
v_gene: TRBV24-1
CDR3nt: TGTGCCACCAGTGACCTGACAGGGTCGAACACCGGGGAGCTGTTTTTT
CDR3aa: CATSDLTGSNTGELFF

abundance: few
j_gene: TRBJ2-2
d_gene: NA
v_gene: TRBV7-9
CDR3nt: TGTGCCAGCAGCACCCACGGGACGAACACCGGGGAGCTGTTTTTT
CDR3aa: CASSTHGTNTGELFF

abundance: many
j_gene: TRBJ1-5
d_gene: TRBD1
v_gene: TRBV27
CDR3nt: TGTGCCAGCAGTCACTACAGGGGCGGCGGGGTGGACAATCAGCCCCAGCATTTT
CDR3aa: CASSHYRGGGVDNQPQHF

abundance: many
j_gene: TRBJ2-7
d_gene: TRBD2
v_gene: TRBV5-7
CDR3nt: TGTGCCAGCAGCACAAGCGGGAGCGCCCTAGTAGAGCAGTACTTC
CDR3aa: CASSTSGSALVEQYF